This T cell receptor beta chain is drawn from a study of blood T cells in healthy people across ages. CDR3 length: 13 residues. The germline V and J ends were trimmed by 6 bases and 5 bases, with 13 bases remaining between them. Germline CDR1 and CDR2: MNHEY and SVGAGI. Combining a sample-barcoded 5' primer with a J-beta primer mix, a second PCR ran for 7 to 11 cycles. Each CDR3 protein is one row after TCRdb ran MiXCR on the 5' RACE reads. The table shows about 1 million distinct CDR3 sequences, with more than 40% occurring only once. Study results and limitations: Roughly linearly, TCR beta diversity per million T cells fell as age increased.

In this sample, this clonotype turned up a few times. Its cognate antigen is unknown. The source is a woman aged 55-69 years in good health. Sequencing input: blood. The V call is TRBV6-5, the J call TRBJ1-2; D is perhaps TRBD1 (5 bases). The CDR3 sequence is CASRAGTSYGYTF. CDR3 DNA sequence: TGTGCCAGCAGAGCCGGGACCTCGTATGGCTACACCTTC.